This TCR beta chain was observed in a study of identical twins. This clonotype has ten or more counts. What it recognizes is unknown. TCRdb fed the 5' RACE reads into MiXCR, producing one record per CDR3 protein. The table includes around 960,000 distinct CDR3 sequences, 10% to 15% detected once. The CDR3 loop spans 15 amino acids. The germline gives CDR1 MGHRA, CDR2 YSYEKL. V lost 4 bases, J lost 1 base, and 0 bases stayed unmatched. Study-wide points: Out-of-frame alpha sequences common to twins exhibited a surplus of low generation probability. In cord blood, abundant beta clonotypes had fewer insertions; memory showed no trend. Beta out-of-frame sequences displayed a weaker excess of sharing between twins.

This sample also belongs to another study, concerning yellow fever vaccine responses in identical twins. That investigation notes: Convergence reportedly seemed to mark part of the twins' vaccine T cell response, with personalization marking the rest.

J is TRBJ2-1 and V is TRBV4-1; 11 nucleotides match TRBD1. The sequence was collected from a woman aged 18-29 years in good health. The sample consisted of PBMCs. The CDR3 coding sequence is TGCGCCAGCAGCCGGGACAGGGGGTCCTACAATGAGCAGTTCTTC. Translating gives CASSRDRGSYNEQFF.